These 19 T cell receptor beta chains share one sample of origin, sequenced in a study of blood T cell repertoires in COVID-19. This table comes from immunoSEQ multiplex PCR, and its TCRdb copy is limited to in-frame clones, with some not included. The data show fewer than 300,000 clones, with approximately 90% seen just once and 2.2% held by the top ten. The source material was peripheral blood. These receptors were taken from a woman in her 30s with COVID-19, enrolled during active disease.

The chain uses TRBV7-9 and TRBJ2-2, with D unclear. V gave up 0 bases and J gave up 5 bases, with 16 bases separating them. Germline CDR1 is SEHNR and CDR2 is FQNEAQ (reference sequence). The CDR3 contains 17 residues. The CDR3 reads CASSLASVTGLTGELFF. CDR3 bases: TGTGCCAGCAGCTTAGCATCGGTCACGGGTCTAACCGGGGAGCTGTTTTTT.

The chain recombines TRBV6-2 or TRBV6-3 with TRBJ1-1; 8 bases fit TRBD1. V lost 5 bases, J lost 0 bases, and 8 bases stayed unmatched. CDR3 length: 16 amino acids. The V gene's germline CDR1 is MNHEY and CDR2 SVGEGT. CDR3 sequence (DNA): TGTGCCAGCAGTGACCAGGGGGCCGCCATGAACACTGAAGCTTTCTTT. This sequence encodes CASSDQGAAMNTEAFF.

The chain employs TRBV20-1 and TRBJ1-1, with D perhaps matching TRBD1 (5 bases). The CDR3 runs 13 residues. Looked up from germline, CDR1 is DFQATT and CDR2 is SNEGSKA (reference sequence). V was clipped by 3 bases and J by 8 bases, with 16 bases between them. The CDR3 region has the DNA TGCAGTGCTAGTCGACAGTTAGATACAGAAGCTTTCTTT. Translation: CSASRQLDTEAFF.

This clone was seen a single time. Written as DNA, the CDR3 is TGTGCCAGCAGCCTGGGGGGGGCGAATCAGCCCCAGCATTTT. Translating it yields CASSLGGANQPQHF. This chain connects TRBV11-1 to TRBJ1-5; D perhaps matches TRBD1 (6 bases). The CDR3 has 14 residues. Trimming removed 5 bases from V and 4 bases from J, with 12 bases in between. Germline V gene data show CDR1 as SGHAT and CDR2 as FQDESV (reference sequence).

V and J are TRBV6-5 and TRBJ2-2; 9 bases agree with TRBD1. Per germline, CDR1 MNHEY and CDR2 SVGAGI. The CDR3 consists of 15 residues. V trimming: 6 bases; J trimming: 3 bases; junction bases outside the gene matches: 5. The CDR3 nucleotides read TGTGCCAGCAGGGGACAGGGTGGGGACACCGGGGAGCTGTTTTTT. Amino acids: CASRGQGGDTGELFF.

This chain joins TRBV9 and TRBJ1-4; no definite D call. This CDR3 has 13 residues. Trimming removed 1 base at V and 8 bases at J, with 9 bases between. The V gene's germline CDR1 is SGDLS and CDR2 YYNGEE. The CDR3 DNA is TGTGCCAGCAGCGTACGGGAAAGGGAAAAACTGTTTTTT. It is translated as CASSVREREKLFF.

The sample holds one count of this clone. The rearrangement uses TRBV3-1 (or the pseudogene TRBV3-2) and TRBJ1-1; the D is unclear. V was clipped by 3 bases and J by 3 bases, with 11 bases between them. Per the germline V gene, CDR1 is LGHDT and CDR2 is YNNKEL (reference sequence). CDR3 size: 14 residues. CDR3 in amino acids: CASSQRGSDTEAFF. Here the CDR3 DNA reads TGTGCCAGCAGCCAGCGGGGATCGGACACTGAAGCTTTCTTT.

The rearrangement links TRBV11-2 to TRBJ2-1, with 9 nucleotides matching TRBD1. The CDR3 runs 16 residues. V dropped 2 bases and J dropped 2; count of bases not matched to a gene: 4. The germline V gene encodes CDR1 SGHAT and CDR2 FQNNGV. For the CDR3, the DNA is TGTGCCAGCAGCTTAAGCGACAGGGGGGCCTACAATGAGCAGTTCTTC. This sequence encodes CASSLSDRGAYNEQFF.

As concerns this clone: Other nucleotide sequences in the sample specify the same CDR3. The chain carries TRBV3-1 (or the pseudogene TRBV3-2) and TRBJ2-7; 10 bases agree with TRBD2. Germline values: CDR1 LGHDT, CDR2 YNNKEL (reference sequence). CDR3 length equals 15 residues. Trimming cost V 1 base and J 2 bases; bases outside gene matches: 2. CDR3 in DNA: TGTGCCAGCAGCCAAGGAGCGGGAGGGCCCTACGAGCAGTACTTC. Amino acid sequence: CASSQGAGGPYEQYF.

The chain uses TRBV11-1 and TRBJ1-4; possible D gene TRBD1, 5 bases. CDR1 and CDR2 from the germline V gene are SGHAT and FQDESV (reference sequence). Trimming left V 2 bases short and J 8 bases short, with 15 bases between. The CDR3 contains 15 residues. In nucleotides, the CDR3 is TGTGCCAGCAGCTTACAGGGAAGGGCGGAGGAAAAACTGTTTTTT. Protein: CASSLQGRAEEKLFF.

The chain links TRBV7-3 to TRBJ2-5; 7 bases are shared with TRBD2. CDR3 length equals 14 residues. Per the germline V gene, CDR1 is SGHTA and CDR2 is FQGTGA. With 2 bases clipped from V and 2 bases from J, the junction kept 2 bases outside the gene matches. The CDR3 DNA reads TGTGCCAGCAGCTTAGGCGGGGGTCAAGAGACCCAGTACTTC. Residues: CASSLGGGQETQYF.

This clone was detected only once. The chain is built from TRBV19 and TRBJ2-1, with D perhaps matching TRBD2 (6 bases). CDR1 and CDR2 from the germline V gene are LNHDA and SQIVND (reference sequence). V was trimmed by 4 bases and J by 10 bases, leaving 17 bases between them. The CDR3 extends over 14 amino acids. The CDR3 DNA follows: TGTGCCAGTAGTACCCGACTAGATTTTCGGGAGCAGTTCTTC. Translation gives CASSTRLDFREQFF.

V gene TRBV5-4 combines with J gene TRBJ1-1; the D is unclear. The CDR3 loop spans 15 amino acids. The germline gives CDR1 SGHNT, CDR2 YYREEE (reference sequence). Trimming removed 6 bases at V and 3 bases at J, with 18 bases between. CDR3 region: CASTPFRGTYTEAFF. The CDR3 region has the DNA TGTGCCAGCACCCCCTTCCGGGGAACATACACTGAAGCTTTCTTT. Drawing the rest from reference TRBV5-4 and TRBJ1-1, the complete variable domain is ETGVTQSPTHLIKTRGQQVTLRCSSQSGHNTVSWYQQALGQGPQFIFQYYREEENGRGNFPPRFSGLQFPNYSSELNVNALELDDSALYLCASTPFRGTYTEAFFGQGTRLTVV.

The chain employs TRBV5-1 and TRBJ2-1; tentatively, D is TRBD2 (5 bases). Germline values: CDR1 SGHRS, CDR2 YFSETQ. This CDR3 has 16 amino acids. V gave up 3 bases and J gave up 4 bases, with 17 bases separating them. The CDR3 region has the DNA TGCGCCAGCAGCTGGGGTCCGAGCGGACCTTACAATGAGCAGTTCTTC. Encoded protein: CASSWGPSGPYNEQFF.

Concerning this clone: Distinct nucleotide sequences in the sample also encode this CDR3. The J gene is TRBJ1-1, the V gene TRBV5-1; TRBD1 agrees at 8 bases. J gave up 2 bases and V 3 bases, and 3 bases lay outside the gene matches. The CDR3 runs 14 residues. CDR1 is SGHRS and CDR2 is YFSETQ in the germline V gene. The CDR3 loop reads CASSSGQGNTEAFF. The CDR3 coding sequence is TGCGCCAGCAGCTCCGGACAGGGAAACACTGAAGCTTTCTTT. Complete variable domain (other parts from reference TRBV5-1 and TRBJ1-1): KAGVTQTPRYLIKTRGQQVTLSCSPISGHRSVSWYQQTPGQGLQFLFEYFSETQRNKGNFPGRFSGRQFSNSRSEMNVSTLELGDSALYLCASSSGQGNTEAFFGQGTRLTVV.

In this sample, this clone turned up once. The V call is TRBV30, the J call TRBJ1-2, with D hard to call. With 2 bases removed from V and 2 bases from J, the gap between germline ends came to 9 bases. Per the germline V gene, CDR1 is GTSNPN and CDR2 is SVGIG (reference sequence). The CDR3 extends over 13 amino acids. The CDR3 here is CAWSSTQNYGYTF. The CDR3, as DNA: TGTGCCTGGAGTTCGACTCAGAACTATGGCTACACCTTC.

The chain recombines TRBV5-4 with TRBJ2-1; tentatively, D is TRBD2 (6 bases). Per germline, CDR1 SGHNT and CDR2 YYREEE (reference sequence). The CDR3 contains 14 residues. Trimming removed 4 bases at V and 3 bases at J, with 11 bases between. The CDR3 sequence: CASSRAEGYNEQFF. In nucleotides, the CDR3 is TGTGCCAGCAGCCGGGCGGAGGGCTACAATGAGCAGTTCTTC.

The CDR3: CATTGRNTGELFF. In DNA form, the CDR3 reads TGCGCCACCACCGGGAGGAACACCGGGGAGCTGTTTTTT. This chain connects TRBV5-1 to TRBJ2-2, with D possibly matching TRBD2 (6 bases). The ends were cut back, 9 bases at V and 1 base at J, with 10 bases in the middle. Germline lookup yields CDR1 SGHRS and CDR2 YFSETQ. The length of the CDR3 is 13 residues.

The chain has TRBV5-1 and TRBJ2-5; TRBD1 is a possible D gene (6 bases). The CDR3 covers 15 residues. V was trimmed by 4 bases and J by 1 base, leaving 14 bases between them. Germline CDR1 reads SGHRS; CDR2 reads YFSETQ. The CDR3 DNA reads TGCGCCAGCAGCCCCATCACAGGGCTCCAAGAGACCCAGTACTTC. Translating it yields CASSPITGLQETQYF.